Listed below are T cell receptor beta chains from one sample, sequenced in a study of T cells in Graves' hyperthyroidism and ophthalmopathy. In TCRdb, the multiplex PCR reads were re-called with MiXCR into one record per CDR3 protein. The data show about 640,000 distinct CDR3 sequences, around 21% seen once. Material for sequencing was blood. The receptors originated from a young man with Graves' ophthalmopathy. The CDR3 runs from the conserved cysteine through the conserved F or W. Each record gives: V gene, clone size, D gene, J gene, CDR3 DNA, CDR3 protein. D genes are given only for firm matches. The size field is filled for only some rows; it gives once, few, many or a size class.

>TRBV11-2|many|-|TRBJ2-7
TGTGCCAGCAGCCCGGGTTGGTCTAACCCCCAAGAAGAGCAGTACTTC
CASSPGWSNPQEEQYF
>TRBV7-9|few|-|TRBJ2-1
TGTGCCAGCAGCTTCGAGGAGGGAAACAATGAGCAGTTCTTC
CASSFEEGNNEQFF
>TRBV12-3/TRBV12-4|many|-|TRBJ2-7
TGTGCCAGCAGTTTAGTAGCGGAGTTAGTAAACGAGCAGTACTTC
CASSLVAELVNEQYF
>TRBV30|many|TRBD1|TRBJ2-7
TGTGCCTGGAGCAGACAGGGGACCAACGAGCAGTACTTC
CAWSRQGTNEQYF
>TRBV11-2|few|-|TRBJ2-2
TGTGCCAGCAGCTATTCGGGACCCGGGGAGCTGTTTTTT
CASSYSGPGELFF
>TRBV11-3|-|TRBD2|TRBJ2-5
TGTGCCAGCAGCCTCGGGACTAGCGGGAAGATAGAGACCCAGTACTTC
CASSLGTSGKIETQYF
>TRBV7-2|-|-|TRBJ2-1
TGTGCCAGCAGCTTAGGTTGGACCCCCTACAATGAGCAGTTCTTC
CASSLGWTPYNEQFF
>TRBV7-2|-|-|TRBJ2-3
TGTGCCAGCAGCCTAGGGGGGCTACCTACAGATACGCAGTATTTT
CASSLGGLPTDTQYF
>TRBV7-3|-|TRBD1|TRBJ1-1
TGTGCCAGCAGCTTAAGTCTGACAGGGCCCATGAACACTGAAGCTTTCTTT
CASSLSLTGPMNTEAFF
>TRBV7-9|-|-|TRBJ2-5
TGTGCCAGCAGTCTAGAGTGGGTAGGAGAGACCCAGTACTTC
CASSLEWVGETQYF
>TRBV6-2/TRBV6-3|many|-|TRBJ1-1
TGTGCCAGCAGTTACCGCCACGCATCGGAAGCTTTCTTT
CASSYRHASEAFF
>TRBV11-2|many|-|TRBJ1-2
TGTGCCAGCACTCGGGACTCAAACTATGGCTACACCTTC
CASTRDSNYGYTF
>TRBV27|-|-|TRBJ2-7
TGTGCCAGCAGCCTCTTAAGCGGGCTCTACGAGCAGTACTTC
CASSLLSGLYEQYF
>TRBV7-9|-|-|TRBJ2-3
TGTGCCAGCAGCTTAGAGGGACGGTTGGCAGATACGCAGTATTTT
CASSLEGRLADTQYF
>TRBV3-1|-|-|TRBJ2-6
TGTGCCAGCAGCCAGAGGGGGAGCTCTGGGGCCAACGTCCTGACTTTC
CASSQRGSSGANVLTF
>TRBV19|-|TRBD2|TRBJ2-1
TGTGCCAGTACCGATAGCGGGAGGGCCACCAGTGAGCAGTTCTTC
CASTDSGRATSEQFF
>TRBV20-1|-|TRBD1|TRBJ1-2
TGCAGTGCTGGCGGGACAGGGGGCTATGCTGGCTACACCTTC
CSAGGTGGYAGYTF
>TRBV9|few|-|TRBJ2-7
TGCGCCAGCAGCCAAGGCGGGAAACCCTACGAGCAGTACTTC
CASSQGGKPYEQYF
>TRBV10-3|-|-|TRBJ1-1
TGTGCCACCATAGGCGAAGCTGAAGCTTTCTTT
CATIGEAEAFF
>TRBV7-2|-|TRBD2|TRBJ2-7
TGTGCCAGCAGCTTCGCGACTAGCGGAACCTACGAGCAGTACTTC
CASSFATSGTYEQYF
>TRBV9|few|-|TRBJ1-2
TGTGCCAGCAGCTTGGCCGGTGGGCCGGAACCCTATGGCTACGCCTTC
CASSLAGGPEPYGYAF
>TRBV5-4|few|-|TRBJ2-7
TGTGCCAGCAGCTTTTCTCCCGCCTACGAGCAGTACTTC
CASSFSPAYEQYF
>TRBV7-8|many|TRBD2|TRBJ2-7
TGTGCCAGCAGGGGAACGGGACTAGACTATTACGAGCAGTACTTC
CASRGTGLDYYEQYF
>TRBV6-1|few|-|TRBJ1-2
TGTGCCAGCAGTTCTGGGTCGGATGGCTACACCTTC
CASSSGSDGYTF